The 6 T cell receptor beta chains reported below all come from one sample, sequenced in a study of cytomegalovirus exposure and HLA in healthy donors. The PCR used 60 Vbeta and 13 Jbeta primers. The table came from immunoSEQ multiplex PCR; TCRdb's copy has only in-frame clones and leaves some out. Of over 60,000 clones listed, 70% to 75% are singletons. The specimen sequenced was PBMCs. The receptor source for this set is a woman in her 30s in good health and CMV-seronegative.

The chain couples TRBV5-6 to TRBJ2-3; 9 bases are a match to TRBD2. Trimming cost V 5 bases and J 4 bases; bases outside gene matches: 14. Germline loops: CDR1 SGHDT, CDR2 YYEEEE. This CDR3 comprises 17 residues. CDR3 loop: CASSSPRAGGFPDTQYF. DNA of the CDR3: TGTGCCAGCAGTTCCCCTCGAGCGGGAGGTTTCCCAGATACGCAGTATTTT.

The chain is built from TRBV28 and TRBJ1-1; D perhaps matches TRBD1 (6 bases). This CDR3 comprises 14 residues. Germline V gene sequence: CDR1 MDHEN, CDR2 SYDVKM. With 6 bases removed from V and 7 bases from J, the gap between germline ends came to 18 bases. CDR3 sequence: CASSLTLGADEAFF. CDR3 bases: TGTGCCAGCAGCTTGACCTTGGGGGCCGATGAAGCTTTCTTT.

V is TRBV10-1 and J is TRBJ2-2; the D is unclear. This CDR3 has 14 amino acids. V shed 0 bases and J shed 5 bases, with 7 bases lying between them. CDR1 is WNHNN and CDR2 is SYGVQD in the germline V gene (reference sequence). Here the CDR3 DNA reads TGCGCCAGCAGTGAGTCGAGGCAGACCGGGGAGCTGTTTTTT. Translating it yields CASSESRQTGELFF.

The J gene is TRBJ2-2, the V gene TRBV2; tentatively, D is TRBD2 (6 bases). Trimming took 1 base from V and 1 from J, leaving 10 bases between them. CDR1 is SNHLY and CDR2 is FYNNEI in the germline V gene. The CDR3 consists of 16 residues. The CDR3 protein is CASSEVSGLNTGELFF. The CDR3 DNA sequence: TGTGCCAGCAGTGAAGTATCGGGACTGAACACCGGGGAGCTGTTTTTT.

The chain recombines TRBV12-5 with TRBJ2-1; 8 bases are a match to TRBD2. V lost 5 bases, J lost 4 bases, and 10 bases stayed unmatched. The CDR3 is 16 residues long. Germline values: CDR1 LGHNT, CDR2 FRNRAP. CDR3 DNA: TGTGCTAGTGGTGGTCGCGAACCGGGAGGGTACAATGAGCAGTTCTTC. Its translation: CASGGREPGGYNEQFF.

This clone was seen a handful of times. The V call is TRBV5-4, the J call TRBJ2-3; 7 positions agree with TRBD2. Losses at the gene ends were 2 bases for V and 1 base for J; bases not matched to a gene: 4. The CDR3 runs to 15 residues. Germline V gene data show CDR1 as SGHNT and CDR2 as YYREEE (reference sequence). The CDR3 DNA reads TGTGCCAGCAGCTTAGGGGCGGGAGGCACAGATACGCAGTATTTT. It is translated as CASSLGAGGTDTQYF. The entire variable domain, with the rest obtained from reference TRBV5-4 and TRBJ2-3, is as follows: ETGVTQSPTHLIKTRGQQVTLRCSSQSGHNTVSWYQQALGQGPQFIFQYYREEENGRGNFPPRFSGLQFPNYSSELNVNALELDDSALYLCASSLGAGGTDTQYFGPGTRLTVL.